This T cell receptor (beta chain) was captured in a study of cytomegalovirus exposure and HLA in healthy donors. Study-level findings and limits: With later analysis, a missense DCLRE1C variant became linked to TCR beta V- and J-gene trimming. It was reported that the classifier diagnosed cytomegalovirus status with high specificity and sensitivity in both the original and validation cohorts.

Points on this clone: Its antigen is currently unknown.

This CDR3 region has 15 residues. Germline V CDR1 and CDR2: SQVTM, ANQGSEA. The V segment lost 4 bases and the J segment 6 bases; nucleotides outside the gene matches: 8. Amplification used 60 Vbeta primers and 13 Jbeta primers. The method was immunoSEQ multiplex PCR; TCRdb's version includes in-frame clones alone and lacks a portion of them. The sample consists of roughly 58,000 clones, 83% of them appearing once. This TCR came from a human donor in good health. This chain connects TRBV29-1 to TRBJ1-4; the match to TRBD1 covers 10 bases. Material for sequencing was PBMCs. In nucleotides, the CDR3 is TGCAGCGTTGGGCGACCCGGGACAGGGGATGAAAAACTGTTTTTT. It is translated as CSVGRPGTGDEKLFF.